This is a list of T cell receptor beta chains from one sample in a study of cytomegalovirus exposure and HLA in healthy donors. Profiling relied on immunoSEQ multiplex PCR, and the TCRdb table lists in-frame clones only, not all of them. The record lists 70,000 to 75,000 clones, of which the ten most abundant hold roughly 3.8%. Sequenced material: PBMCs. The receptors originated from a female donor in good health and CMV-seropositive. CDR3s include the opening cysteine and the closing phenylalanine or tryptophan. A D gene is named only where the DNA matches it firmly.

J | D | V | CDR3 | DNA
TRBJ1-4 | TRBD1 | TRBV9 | CASSGGQGWEKLFF | TGTGCCAGCAGCGGGGGACAGGGTTGGGAAAAACTGTTTTTT
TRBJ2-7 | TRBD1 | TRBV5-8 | CASRGRQTGQREQYF | TGTGCCAGCAGGGGCAGACAGACAGGGCAGCGCGAGCAGTACTTC
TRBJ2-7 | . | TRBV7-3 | CASSPEAGGRPYEQYF | TGTGCCAGCAGCCCAGAGGCGGGCGGCAGGCCCTACGAGCAGTACTTC
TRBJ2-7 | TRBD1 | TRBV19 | CASWDRVGVQYF | TGTGCCAGTTGGGACAGGGTCGGGGTGCAGTACTTC
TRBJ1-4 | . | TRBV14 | CASSSGQTNEKLFF | TGTGCCAGCAGCTCCGGACAAACTAATGAAAAACTGTTTTTT
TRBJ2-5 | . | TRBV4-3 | CASSQLVGRKETQYF | TGCGCCAGCAGCCAACTGGTTGGCAGAAAAGAGACCCAGTACTTC
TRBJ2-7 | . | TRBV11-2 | CASKAGFGLRNYEQYF | TGTGCCAGCAAGGCAGGGTTCGGACTACGAAACTACGAGCAGTACTTC
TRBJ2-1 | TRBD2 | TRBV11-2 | CASSSVSLASGGADEQFF | TGTGCCAGCAGCTCAGTGAGTTTGGCTAGCGGGGGGGCAGATGAGCAGTTCTTC
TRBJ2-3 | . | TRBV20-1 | CSAGHTDTQYF | TGCAGTGCCGGACACACAGATACGCAGTATTTT
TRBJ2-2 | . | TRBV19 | CASSMWGAGELFF | TGTGCCAGTAGTATGTGGGGGGCCGGGGAGCTGTTTTTT
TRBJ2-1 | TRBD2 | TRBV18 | CASSPTKRSGSSDNEQFF | TGTGCCAGCTCACCTACAAAGCGGAGCGGGAGCTCCGACAATGAGCAGTTCTTC
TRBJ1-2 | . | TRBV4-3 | CASSQERLNYGYTF | TGCGCCAGCAGCCAAGAACGGTTAAACTATGGCTACACCTTC
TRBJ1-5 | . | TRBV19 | CASSFRVNQPQHF | TGTGCCAGTAGTTTCCGGGTTAATCAGCCCCAGCATTTT
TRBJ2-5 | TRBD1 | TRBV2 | CASSVRTGGENQYF | TGTGCCAGCAGTGTAAGGACAGGGGGAGAGAACCAGTACTTC
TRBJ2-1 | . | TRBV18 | CASSRWSEKDSHEQFF | TGTGCCAGCTCACGTTGGTCTGAAAAGGATAGCCATGAGCAGTTCTTC
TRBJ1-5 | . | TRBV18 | CASSLRQENQPQHF | TGTGCCAGCTCACTAAGACAGGAGAATCAGCCCCAGCATTTT
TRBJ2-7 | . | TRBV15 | CATSRDFGQLYEQYF | TGTGCCACCAGCAGAGATTTTGGACAGCTGTACGAGCAGTACTTC
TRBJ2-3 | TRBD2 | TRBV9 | CASSVEGGRSTDKQYF | TGTGCCAGCAGCGTAGAAGGCGGGAGGTCGACAGATAAGCAGTATTTT
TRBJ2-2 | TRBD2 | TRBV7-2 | CASSLVAGGAGELFF | TGTGCCAGCAGCTTAGTCGCGGGAGGGGCCGGGGAGCTGTTTTTT
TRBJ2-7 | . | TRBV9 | CASSAQSGWVAEEQYF | TGTGCCAGCAGCGCCCAATCAGGGTGGGTAGCTGAAGAGCAGTACTTC
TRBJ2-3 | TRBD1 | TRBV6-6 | CASSLTGTGGDTQYF | TGTGCCAGCAGCCTGACCGGGACAGGGGGTGATACGCAGTATTTT
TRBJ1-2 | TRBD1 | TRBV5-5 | CASSLAGGQGTGYTF | TGTGCCAGCAGCTTGGCCGGGGGACAGGGGACTGGCTACACCTTC
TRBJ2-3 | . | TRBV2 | CASSALGTDTQYF | TGTGCCAGCAGTGCCTTAGGCACAGATACGCAGTATTTT
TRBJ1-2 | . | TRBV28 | CASSPPVRGYTF | TGTGCCAGCAGTCCGCCCGTGCGAGGCTACACCTTC
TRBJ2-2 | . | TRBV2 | CASSPRETGELFF | TGTGCCAGCAGCCCTAGAGAAACCGGGGAGCTGTTTTTT
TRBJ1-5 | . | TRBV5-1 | CASSLGPGTVGQPQHF | TGCGCCAGCAGCTTGGGTCCGGGAACAGTCGGTCAGCCCCAGCATTTT
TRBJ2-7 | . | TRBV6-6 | CASTEQGRTYEQYF | TGTGCCAGCACCGAACAGGGGAGGACCTACGAGCAGTACTTC
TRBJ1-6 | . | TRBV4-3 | CASSQEIGFSSPLHF | TGCGCCAGCAGCCAAGAAATTGGTTTCAGTTCACCCCTCCACTTT
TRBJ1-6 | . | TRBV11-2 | CASTTGPVPLHF | TGTGCCAGCACCACAGGGCCCGTGCCCCTCCACTTT
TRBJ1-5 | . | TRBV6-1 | CASSERVVQPQHF | TGTGCCAGCAGTGAGAGAGTAGTGCAGCCCCAGCATTTT
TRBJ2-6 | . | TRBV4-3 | CASSQSEVSGANVLTF | TGCGCCAGCAGCCAATCCGAGGTCTCTGGGGCCAACGTCCTGACTTTC
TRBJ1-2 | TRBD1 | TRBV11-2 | CASSLAQGAGGYTF | TGTGCCAGCAGCTTAGCGCAGGGGGCGGGTGGCTACACCTTC
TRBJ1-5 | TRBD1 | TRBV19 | CASSLTGRDPPQHF | TGTGCCAGTAGTTTGACAGGGCGCGATCCTCCCCAGCATTTT
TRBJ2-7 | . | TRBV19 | CASSYDKNYEQYF | TGTGCCAGTAGTTATGACAAGAACTACGAGCAGTACTTC
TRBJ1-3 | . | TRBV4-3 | CASSQDFYSGNTIYF | TGCGCCAGCAGCCAAGATTTCTATTCTGGAAACACCATATATTTT
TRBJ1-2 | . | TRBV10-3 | CAISNSLPDYGYTF | TGTGCCATCAGTAATTCCCTCCCAGACTATGGCTACACCTTC
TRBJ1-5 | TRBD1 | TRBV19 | CASSPRQGGDQPQHF | TGTGCCAGTAGTCCACGACAGGGTGGGGATCAGCCCCAGCATTTT
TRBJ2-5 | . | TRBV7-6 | CASSFTRGNQETQYF | TGTGCCAGCAGCTTTACACGGGGGAACCAAGAGACCCAGTACTTC
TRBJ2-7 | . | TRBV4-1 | CASSHRPEGKRPYEQYF | TGCGCCAGCAGCCATCGCCCGGAGGGCAAGAGGCCCTACGAGCAGTACTTC
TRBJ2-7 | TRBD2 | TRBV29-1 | CSVVGGSKYYEQYF | TGCAGCGTTGTCGGCGGGAGTAAATACTACGAGCAGTACTTC
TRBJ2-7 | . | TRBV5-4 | CASSLAGSLSYEQYF | TGTGCCAGCAGCTTGGCTGGTTCCCTAAGCTACGAGCAGTACTTC
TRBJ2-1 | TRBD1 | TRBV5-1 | CASSLGQGRNEQFF | TGCGCCAGCAGCTTGGGACAGGGGAGGAATGAGCAGTTCTTC
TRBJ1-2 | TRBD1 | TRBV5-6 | CASSRPDREIAYGYTF | TGTGCCAGCAGCCGACCTGACAGGGAGATAGCCTATGGCTACACCTTC
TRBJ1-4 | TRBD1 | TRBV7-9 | CASSHQGTGRNEKLFF | TGTGCCAGCAGCCACCAGGGGACAGGGCGTAATGAAAAACTGTTTTTT
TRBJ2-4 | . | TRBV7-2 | CASSFYEKNIQYF | TGTGCCAGCAGCTTTTATGAGAAAAACATTCAGTACTTC
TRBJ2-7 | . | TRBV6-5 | CASSYPTQQGRKQYF | TGTGCCAGCAGTTACCCCACTCAACAGGGGAGGAAGCAGTACTTC
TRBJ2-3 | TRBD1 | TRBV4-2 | CASSQRLPRGLTDTQYF | TGTGCCAGCAGCCAGCGATTACCCAGGGGGCTCACAGATACGCAGTATTTT
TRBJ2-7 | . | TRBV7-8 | CASSSPGAYEQYF | TGTGCCAGCAGCTCCCCGGGGGCCTACGAGCAGTACTTC
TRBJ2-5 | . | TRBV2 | CASSWTEETQYF | TGTGCCAGCTCTTGGACAGAAGAGACCCAGTACTTC
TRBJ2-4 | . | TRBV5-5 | CASRSPGNIQYF | TGTGCCAGCAGATCCCCAGGGAACATTCAGTACTTC
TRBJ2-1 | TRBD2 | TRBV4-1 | CASSQATGTSGNNEQFF | TGCGCCAGCAGCCAAGCCACCGGGACTAGCGGTAACAATGAGCAGTTCTTC